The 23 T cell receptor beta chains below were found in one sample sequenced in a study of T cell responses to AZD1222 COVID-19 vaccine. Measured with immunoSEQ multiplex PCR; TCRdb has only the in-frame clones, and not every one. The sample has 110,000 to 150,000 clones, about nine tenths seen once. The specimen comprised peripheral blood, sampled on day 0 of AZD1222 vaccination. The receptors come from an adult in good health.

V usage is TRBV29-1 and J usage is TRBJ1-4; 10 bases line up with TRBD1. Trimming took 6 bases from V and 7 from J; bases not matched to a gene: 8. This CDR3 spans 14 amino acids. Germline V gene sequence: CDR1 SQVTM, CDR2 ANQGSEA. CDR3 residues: CSVLRGDRGEKLFF. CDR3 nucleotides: TGCAGCGTCCTCAGGGGGGACAGGGGTGAAAAACTGTTTTTT. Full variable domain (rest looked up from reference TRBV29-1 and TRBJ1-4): SAVISQKPSRDICQRGTSLTIQCQVDSQVTMMFWYRQQPGQSLTLIATANQGSEATYESGFVIDKFPISRPNLTFSTLTVSNMSPEDSSIYLCSVLRGDRGEKLFFGSGTQLSVL.

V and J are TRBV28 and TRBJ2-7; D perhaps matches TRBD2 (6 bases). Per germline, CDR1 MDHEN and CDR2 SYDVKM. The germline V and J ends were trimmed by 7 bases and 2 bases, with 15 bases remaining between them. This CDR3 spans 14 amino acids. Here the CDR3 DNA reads TGTGCCAGCACTCTACGGGGGAAACCCTACGAGCAGTACTTC. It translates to CASTLRGKPYEQYF.

This CDR3 reads CASSRTARAGGPVEQFF. The CDR3 DNA sequence: TGTGCCAGCAGCCGCACTGCTAGAGCGGGGGGGCCGGTTGAGCAGTTCTTC. The V call is TRBV2, the J call TRBJ2-1, with TRBD2 matching over 10 bases. The CDR3 sequence is 17 residues long. J lost 9 bases, V lost 6 bases, and 17 bases had no gene match. Germline V lookup: CDR1 SNHLY, CDR2 FYNNEI.

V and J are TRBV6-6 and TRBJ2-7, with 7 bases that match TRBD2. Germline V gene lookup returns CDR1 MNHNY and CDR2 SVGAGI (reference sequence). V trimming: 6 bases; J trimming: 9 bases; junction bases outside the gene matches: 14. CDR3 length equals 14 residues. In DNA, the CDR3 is TGTGCCAGCAGACCCGGGACTACTCAAGGTGGGCAGTACTTC. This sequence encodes CASRPGTTQGGQYF.

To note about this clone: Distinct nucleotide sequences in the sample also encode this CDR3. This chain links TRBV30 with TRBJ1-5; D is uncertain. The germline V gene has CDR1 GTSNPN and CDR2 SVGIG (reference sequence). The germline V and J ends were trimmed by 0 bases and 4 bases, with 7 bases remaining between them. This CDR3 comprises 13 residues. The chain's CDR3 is CAWSVRGNQPQHF. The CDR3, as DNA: TGTGCCTGGAGTGTGAGAGGGAATCAGCCCCAGCATTTT. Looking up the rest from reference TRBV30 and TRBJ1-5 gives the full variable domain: SQTIHQWPATLVQPVGSPLSLECTVEGTSNPNLYWYRQAAGRGLQLLFYSVGIGQISSEVPQNLSASRPQDRQFILSSKKLLLSDSGFYLCAWSVRGNQPQHFGDGTRLSIL.

The DNA for the CDR3 is TGTGCCAGCAGCCGGACAGGGGGCGTAGTGAGTGGCTACACCTTC. This encodes CASSRTGGVVSGYTF. The chain joins TRBV3-1 (or the pseudogene TRBV3-2) to TRBJ1-2, with 11 positions matching TRBD1. Germline assignment: CDR1 LGHDT and CDR2 YNNKEL (reference sequence). This CDR3 comprises 15 residues. After removal of 4 bases from V and 7 bases from J, the junction contained 8 bases not matched to a gene.

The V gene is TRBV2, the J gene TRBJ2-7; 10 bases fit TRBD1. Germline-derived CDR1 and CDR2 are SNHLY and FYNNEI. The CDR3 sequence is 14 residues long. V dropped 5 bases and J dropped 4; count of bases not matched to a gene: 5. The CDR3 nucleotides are TGTGCCAGCAGTTACGGGACAGGGGTATACGAGCAGTACTTC. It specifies CASSYGTGVYEQYF.

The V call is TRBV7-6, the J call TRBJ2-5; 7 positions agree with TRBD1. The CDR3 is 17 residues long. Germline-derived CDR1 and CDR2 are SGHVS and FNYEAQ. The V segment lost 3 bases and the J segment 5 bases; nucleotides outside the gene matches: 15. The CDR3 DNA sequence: TGTGCCAGCAGCTTTATTCTCTCCGGCGGCAGGGGGGAGACCCAGTACTTC. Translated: CASSFILSGGRGETQYF. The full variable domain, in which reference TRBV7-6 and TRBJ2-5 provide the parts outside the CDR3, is GAGVSQSPRYKVTKRGQDVALRCDPISGHVSLYWYRQALGQGPEFLTYFNYEAQQDKSGLPNDRFSAERPEGSISTLTIQRTEQRDSAMYRCASSFILSGGRGETQYFGPGTRLLVL.

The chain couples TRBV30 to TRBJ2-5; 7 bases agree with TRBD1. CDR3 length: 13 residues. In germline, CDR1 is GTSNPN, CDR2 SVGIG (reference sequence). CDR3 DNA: TGTGCTTTTTCAACAGGGGTCCAAGAGACCCAGTACTTC. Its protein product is CAFSTGVQETQYF.

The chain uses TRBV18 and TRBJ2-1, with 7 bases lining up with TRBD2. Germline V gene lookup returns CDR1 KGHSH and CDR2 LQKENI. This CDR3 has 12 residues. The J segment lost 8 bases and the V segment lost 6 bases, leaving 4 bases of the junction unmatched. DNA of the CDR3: TGTGCCAGCTCGTTGCGGGGGTATGAGCAGTTCTTC. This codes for CASSLRGYEQFF.

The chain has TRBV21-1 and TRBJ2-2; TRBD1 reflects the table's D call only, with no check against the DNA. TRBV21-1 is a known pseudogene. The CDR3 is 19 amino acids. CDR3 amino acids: CASTPKILTGADDTGELFF. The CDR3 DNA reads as TGTGCCAGCACCCCAAAGATCCTTACAGGGGCAGATGACACCGGGGAGCTGTTTTTT.

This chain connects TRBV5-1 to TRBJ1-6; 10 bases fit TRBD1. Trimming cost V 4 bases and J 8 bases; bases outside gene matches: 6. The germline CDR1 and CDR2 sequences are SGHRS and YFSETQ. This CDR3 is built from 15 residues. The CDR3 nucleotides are TGCGCCAGCAGCGTAAGACAGGGGGCGTATTCACCCCTCCACTTT. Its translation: CASSVRQGAYSPLHF.

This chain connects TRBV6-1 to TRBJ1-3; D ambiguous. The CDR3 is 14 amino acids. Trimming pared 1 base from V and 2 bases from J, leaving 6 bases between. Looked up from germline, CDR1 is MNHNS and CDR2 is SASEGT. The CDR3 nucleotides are TGTGCCAGCAGTGAAGTCCTGGCTGGAAACACCATATATTTT. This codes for CASSEVLAGNTIYF.

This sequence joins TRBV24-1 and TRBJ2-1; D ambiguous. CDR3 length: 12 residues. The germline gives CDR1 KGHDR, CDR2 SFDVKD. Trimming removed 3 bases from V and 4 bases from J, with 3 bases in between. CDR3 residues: CATSDVYNEQFF. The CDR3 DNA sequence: TGTGCCACCAGTGATGTGTACAATGAGCAGTTCTTC.

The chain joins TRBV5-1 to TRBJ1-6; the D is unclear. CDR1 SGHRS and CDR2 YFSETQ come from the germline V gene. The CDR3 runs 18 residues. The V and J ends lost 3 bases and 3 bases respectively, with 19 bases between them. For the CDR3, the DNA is TGCGCCAGCAGCTCCCGAGATCTACAGAGCTTCTATAATTCACCCCTCCACTTT. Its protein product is CASSSRDLQSFYNSPLHF.

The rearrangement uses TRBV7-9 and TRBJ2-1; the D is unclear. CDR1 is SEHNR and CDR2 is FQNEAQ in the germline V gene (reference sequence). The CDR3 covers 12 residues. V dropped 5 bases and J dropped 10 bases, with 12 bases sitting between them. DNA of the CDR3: TGTGCCAGCAGCAGCTTTGATCAGGAGCAGTTCTTC. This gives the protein CASSSFDQEQFF.

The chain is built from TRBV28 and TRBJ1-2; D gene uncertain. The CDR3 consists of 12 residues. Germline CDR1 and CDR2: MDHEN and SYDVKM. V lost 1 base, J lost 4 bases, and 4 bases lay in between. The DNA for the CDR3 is TGTGCCAGCAGTTTATCAGTCTATGGCTACACCTTC. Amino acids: CASSLSVYGYTF.

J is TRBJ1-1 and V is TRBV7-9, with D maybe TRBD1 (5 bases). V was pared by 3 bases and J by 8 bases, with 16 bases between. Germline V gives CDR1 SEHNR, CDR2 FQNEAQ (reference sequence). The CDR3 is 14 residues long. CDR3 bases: TGTGCCAGCAGCTTGACAGCGAGCCCCCAGGAAGCTTTCTTT. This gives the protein CASSLTASPQEAFF.

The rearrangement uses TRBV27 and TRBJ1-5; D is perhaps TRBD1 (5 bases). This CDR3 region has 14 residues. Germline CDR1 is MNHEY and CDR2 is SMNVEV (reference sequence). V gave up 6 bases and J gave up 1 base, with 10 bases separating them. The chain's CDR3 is CASSRAGSNQPQHF. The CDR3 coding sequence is TGTGCCAGCAGCCGAGCAGGGAGCAATCAGCCCCAGCATTTT.

The CDR3 loop is CASSQGALRRTKYEKLFF. The CDR3 region has the DNA TGTGCCAGCAGCCAAGGGGCCCTAAGGCGGACTAAGTATGAAAAACTGTTTTTT. The rearrangement joins TRBV14 to TRBJ1-4, with unresolved D. Per the germline V gene, CDR1 is SGHDN and CDR2 is FVKESK. This CDR3 contains 18 residues. V lost 1 base and J 6 bases, leaving 21 bases between the germline ends.

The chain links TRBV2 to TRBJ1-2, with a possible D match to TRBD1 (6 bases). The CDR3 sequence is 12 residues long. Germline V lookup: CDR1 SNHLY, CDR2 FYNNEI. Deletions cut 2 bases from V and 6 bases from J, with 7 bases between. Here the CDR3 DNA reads TGTGCCAGCAGTGAACGGACAGATGGCTACACCTTC. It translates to CASSERTDGYTF.

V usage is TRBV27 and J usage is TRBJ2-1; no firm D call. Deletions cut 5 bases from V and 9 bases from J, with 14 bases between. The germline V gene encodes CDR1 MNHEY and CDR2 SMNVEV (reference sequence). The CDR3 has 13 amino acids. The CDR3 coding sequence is TGTGCCAGCAGTCGACCCATGTCGGGTGAGCAGTTCTTC. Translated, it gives CASSRPMSGEQFF.

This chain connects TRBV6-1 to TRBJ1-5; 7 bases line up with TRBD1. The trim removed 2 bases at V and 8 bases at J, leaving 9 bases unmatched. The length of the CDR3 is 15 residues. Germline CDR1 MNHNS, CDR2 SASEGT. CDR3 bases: TGTGCCAGCAGTGAATGGCAGGGGGGGCAGGAGCCCCAGCATTTT. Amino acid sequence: CASSEWQGGQEPQHF.